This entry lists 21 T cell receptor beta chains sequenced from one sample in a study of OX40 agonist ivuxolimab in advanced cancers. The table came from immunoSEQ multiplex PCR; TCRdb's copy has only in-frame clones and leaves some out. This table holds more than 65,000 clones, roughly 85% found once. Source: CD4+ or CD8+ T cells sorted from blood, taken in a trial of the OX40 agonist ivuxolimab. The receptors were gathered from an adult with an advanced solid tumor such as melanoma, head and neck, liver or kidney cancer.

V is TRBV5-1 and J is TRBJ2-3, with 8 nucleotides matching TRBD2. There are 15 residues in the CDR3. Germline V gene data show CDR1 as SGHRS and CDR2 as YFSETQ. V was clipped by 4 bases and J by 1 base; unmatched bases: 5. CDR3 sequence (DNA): TGCGCCAGCAGCCAAAGCGGGAGAGGCACAGATACGCAGTATTTT. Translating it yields CASSQSGRGTDTQYF.

DNA of the CDR3: TGTGCCAGCAGCTTTGGACAGGGAGTTAACTATGGCTACACCTTC. Protein product: CASSFGQGVNYGYTF. This sequence joins TRBV11-1 and TRBJ1-2; 8 bases are a match to TRBD1. Germline V gives CDR1 SGHAT, CDR2 FQDESV (reference sequence). V lost 3 bases and J lost 1; bases outside the gene matches: 4. This CDR3 has 15 amino acids.

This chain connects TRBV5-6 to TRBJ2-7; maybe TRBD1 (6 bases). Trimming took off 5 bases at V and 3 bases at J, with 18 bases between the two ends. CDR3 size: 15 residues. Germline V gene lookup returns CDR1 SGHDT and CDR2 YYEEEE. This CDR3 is CASSAVPGHLYEQYF. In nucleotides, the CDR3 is TGTGCCAGCAGTGCGGTTCCGGGACATCTCTACGAGCAGTACTTC.

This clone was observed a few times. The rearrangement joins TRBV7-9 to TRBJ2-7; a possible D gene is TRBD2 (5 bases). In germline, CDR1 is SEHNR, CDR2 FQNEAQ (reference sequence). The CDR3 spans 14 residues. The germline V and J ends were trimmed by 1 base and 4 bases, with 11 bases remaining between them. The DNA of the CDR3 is TGTGCCAGCAGCTTAGGAGGGAGTAGGTACGAGCAGTACTTC. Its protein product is CASSLGGSRYEQYF.

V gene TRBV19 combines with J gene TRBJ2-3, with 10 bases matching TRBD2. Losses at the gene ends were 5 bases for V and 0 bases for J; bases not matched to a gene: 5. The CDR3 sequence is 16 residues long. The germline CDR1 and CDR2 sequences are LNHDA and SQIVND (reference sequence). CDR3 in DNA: TGTGCCAGTAGTCCAAGGACTAGCGGAAGCACAGATACGCAGTATTTT. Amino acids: CASSPRTSGSTDTQYF.

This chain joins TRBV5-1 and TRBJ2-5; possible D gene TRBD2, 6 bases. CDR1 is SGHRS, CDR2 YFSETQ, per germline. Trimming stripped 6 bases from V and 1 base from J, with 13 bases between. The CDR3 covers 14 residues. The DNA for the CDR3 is TGCGCCAGCAACTCTCGGGGGTTCCAAGAGACCCAGTACTTC. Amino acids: CASNSRGFQETQYF.

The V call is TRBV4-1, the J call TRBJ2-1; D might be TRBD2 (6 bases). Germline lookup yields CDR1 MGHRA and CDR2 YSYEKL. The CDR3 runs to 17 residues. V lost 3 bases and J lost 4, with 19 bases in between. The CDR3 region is CASSQPRLVRSYNEQFF. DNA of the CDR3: TGCGCCAGCAGCCAGCCTCGACTAGTTAGGAGTTACAATGAGCAGTTCTTC.

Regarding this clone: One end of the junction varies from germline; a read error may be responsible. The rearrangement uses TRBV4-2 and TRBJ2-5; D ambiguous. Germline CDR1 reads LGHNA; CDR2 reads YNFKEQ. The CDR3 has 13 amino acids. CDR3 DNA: TGTGCCAGCAGCCAAGAAGGAGAGACCCGACTTCACTTC. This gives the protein CASSQEGETRLHF.

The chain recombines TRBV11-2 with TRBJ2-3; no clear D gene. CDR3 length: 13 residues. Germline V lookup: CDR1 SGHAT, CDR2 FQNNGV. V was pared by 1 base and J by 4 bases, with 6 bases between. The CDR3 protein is CASSLVGADTQYF. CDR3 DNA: TGTGCCAGCAGCTTAGTTGGGGCAGATACGCAGTATTTT.

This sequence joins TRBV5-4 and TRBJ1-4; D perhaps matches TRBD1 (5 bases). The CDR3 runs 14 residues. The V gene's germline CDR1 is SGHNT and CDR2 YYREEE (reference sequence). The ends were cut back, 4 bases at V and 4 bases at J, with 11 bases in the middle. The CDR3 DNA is TGTGCCAGCAGCGAGGGGATGATTAATGAAAAACTGTTTTTT. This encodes CASSEGMINEKLFF.

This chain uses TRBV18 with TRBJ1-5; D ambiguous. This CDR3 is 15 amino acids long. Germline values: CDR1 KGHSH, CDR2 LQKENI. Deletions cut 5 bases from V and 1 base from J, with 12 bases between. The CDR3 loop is CASSTDRRSNQPQHF. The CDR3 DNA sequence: TGTGCCAGCTCAACAGACCGAAGGAGCAATCAGCCCCAGCATTTT.

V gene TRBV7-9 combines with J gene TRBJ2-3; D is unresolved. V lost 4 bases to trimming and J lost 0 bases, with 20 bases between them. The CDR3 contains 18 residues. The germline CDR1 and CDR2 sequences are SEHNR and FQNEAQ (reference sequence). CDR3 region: CASSSELNHRESTDTQYF. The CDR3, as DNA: TGTGCCAGCAGCTCCGAACTAAATCACAGAGAGAGCACAGATACGCAGTATTTT. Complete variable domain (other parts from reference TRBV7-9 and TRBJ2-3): DTGVSQNPRHKITKRGQNVTFRCDPISEHNRLYWYRQTLGQGPEFLTYFQNEAQLEKSRLLSDRFSAERPKGSFSTLEIQRTEQGDSAMYLCASSSELNHRESTDTQYFGPGTRLTVL.

CDR3 bases: TGTGCCAGCAGAGACAGGGTCTACGAGCAGTACTTC. Residues: CASRDRVYEQYF. This chain joins TRBV27 and TRBJ2-7, with 7 nucleotides matching TRBD1. This CDR3 is 12 amino acids long. Unmatched junction bases numbered 2, after V lost 6 bases and J lost 3 bases. Per the germline V gene, CDR1 is MNHEY and CDR2 is SMNVEV (reference sequence).

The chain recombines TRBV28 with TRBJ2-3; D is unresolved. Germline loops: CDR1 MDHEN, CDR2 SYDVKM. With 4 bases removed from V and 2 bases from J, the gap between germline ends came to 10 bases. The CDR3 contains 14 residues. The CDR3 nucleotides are TGTGCCAGCAGTTCTCTTTCCTTCACAGATACGCAGTATTTT. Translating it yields CASSSLSFTDTQYF. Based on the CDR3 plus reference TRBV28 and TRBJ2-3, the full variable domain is DVKVTQSSRYLVKRTGEKVFLECVQDMDHENMFWYRQDPGLGLRLIYFSYDVKMKEKGDIPEGYSVSREKKERFSLILESASTNQTSMYLCASSSLSFTDTQYFGPGTRLTVL.

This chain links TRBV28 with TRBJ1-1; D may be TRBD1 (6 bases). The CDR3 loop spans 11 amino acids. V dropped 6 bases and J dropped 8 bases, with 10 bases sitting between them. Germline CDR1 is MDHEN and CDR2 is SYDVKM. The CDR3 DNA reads TGTGCCAGCAGGGGGGACAACGAAGCTTTCTTT. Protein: CASRGDNEAFF.

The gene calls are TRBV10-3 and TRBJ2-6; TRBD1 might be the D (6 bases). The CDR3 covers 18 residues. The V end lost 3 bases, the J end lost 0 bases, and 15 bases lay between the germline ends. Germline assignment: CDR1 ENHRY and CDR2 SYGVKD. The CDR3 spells CAISDPRGGSSGANVLTF. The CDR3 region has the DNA TGTGCCATCAGTGACCCCAGGGGTGGTAGCTCTGGGGCCAACGTCCTGACTTTC.

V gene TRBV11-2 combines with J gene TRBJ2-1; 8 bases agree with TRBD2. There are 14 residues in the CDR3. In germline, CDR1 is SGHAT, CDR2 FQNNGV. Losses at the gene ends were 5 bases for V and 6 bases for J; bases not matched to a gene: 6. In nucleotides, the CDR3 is TGTGCCAGCAGCAACGGACTAGCCCCCAATGAGCAGTTCTTC. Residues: CASSNGLAPNEQFF. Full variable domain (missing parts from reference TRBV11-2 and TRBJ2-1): EAGVAQSPRYKIIEKRQSVAFWCNPISGHATLYWYQQILGQGPKLLIQFQNNGVVDDSQLPKDRFSAERLKGVDSTLKIQPAKLEDSAVYLCASSNGLAPNEQFFGPGTRLTVL.

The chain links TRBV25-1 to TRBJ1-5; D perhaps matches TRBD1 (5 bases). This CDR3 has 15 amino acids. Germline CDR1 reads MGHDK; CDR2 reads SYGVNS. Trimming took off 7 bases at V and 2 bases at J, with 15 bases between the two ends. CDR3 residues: CASTRERRGNQPQHF. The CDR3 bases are TGTGCCAGCACCAGGGAAAGAAGGGGCAATCAGCCCCAGCATTTT.

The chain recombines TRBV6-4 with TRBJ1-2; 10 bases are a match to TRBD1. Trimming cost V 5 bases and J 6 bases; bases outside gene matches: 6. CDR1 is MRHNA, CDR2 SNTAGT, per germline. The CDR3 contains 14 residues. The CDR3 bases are TGTGCCAGCAGTATAAGACAGGGGGCGGATGGCTACACCTTC. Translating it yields CASSIRQGADGYTF.

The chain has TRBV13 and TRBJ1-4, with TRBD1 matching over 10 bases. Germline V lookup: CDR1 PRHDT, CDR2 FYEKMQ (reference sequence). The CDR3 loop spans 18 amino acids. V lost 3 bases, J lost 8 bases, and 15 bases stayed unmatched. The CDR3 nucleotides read TGTGCCAGCAGCTTCAGTGTTATCCGGACAGGGGGTCGCGAAAAACTGTTTTTT. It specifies CASSFSVIRTGGREKLFF.

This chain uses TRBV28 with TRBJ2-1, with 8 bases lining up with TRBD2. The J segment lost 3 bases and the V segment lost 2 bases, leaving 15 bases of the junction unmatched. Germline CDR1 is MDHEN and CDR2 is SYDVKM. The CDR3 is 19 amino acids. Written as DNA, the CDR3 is TGTGCCAGCAGTTTAAGGGGAGGAGGGCTAGCGGGTATCTACAATGAGCAGTTCTTC. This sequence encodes CASSLRGGGLAGIYNEQFF. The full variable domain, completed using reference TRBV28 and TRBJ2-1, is DVKVTQSSRYLVKRTGEKVFLECVQDMDHENMFWYRQDPGLGLRLIYFSYDVKMKEKGDIPEGYSVSREKKERFSLILESASTNQTSMYLCASSLRGGGLAGIYNEQFFGPGTRLTVL.